Only a few counts were recorded for the clone carrying this T cell receptor beta chain. The antigen is unknown. Germline CDR1 SGHTA, CDR2 FQGNSA. The CDR3 is made up of 14 amino acids. With 3 bases clipped from V and 6 bases from J, the junction kept 5 bases outside the gene matches. The sample comes from a study of CD8+CD57+ T cells in acquired aplastic anemia. Study summary: Sorted CD4+ plus CD8+ cells gave DNA averaging about 3.2 ug. Healthy donor sequencing depth: around 9.9 million CD4+, roughly 12 million CD8+ reads. Study-wide results and caveats: CD8+ Simpson's diversity in patients was not significantly different from that in controls. Overlap between patients and controls comprised roughly 28 CD8+ CDR3 sequences.

The template used for profiling TCR beta VDJ and CDR3 was genomic DNA. A single record per CDR3 protein comes from TCRdb applying MiXCR to the reads. The repertoire holds some 200,000 distinct CDR3 sequences, with about 37% as singletons. This receptor was obtained from a human donor in good health, serving as a control. Sequencing was done on a sample of sorted CD4+, CD8+, or CD8+CD57+ T cells (not recorded which) from PBMCs. The chain is built from TRBV7-2 and TRBJ2-7; TRBD2 matches 10 bases. The CDR3 coding sequence is TGTGCCAGCAGCTTCACTAGCGGGAATGGCGAGCAGTACTTC. Its translation: CASSFTSGNGEQYF.